These 28 T cell receptor beta chains originate from one sample sequenced in a study of blood T cell repertoires in COVID-19. The data were produced by immunoSEQ multiplex PCR, yet TCRdb's version contains in-frame clones alone and is incomplete. In the table there are about 160,000 clones, around 84% of which are singletons. Material: peripheral blood. All receptors come from a woman between 45 and 60 years old with COVID-19, enrolled during active disease.

The chain is built from TRBV3-1 (or the pseudogene TRBV3-2) and TRBJ2-4, with 7 bases identical to TRBD1. V trimming: 4 bases; J trimming: 8 bases; junction bases outside the gene matches: 8. The CDR3 length is 14 residues. In germline, CDR1 is LGHDT, CDR2 YNNKEL (reference sequence). This CDR3 reads CASSPVDRVYIQYF. The CDR3 bases are TGTGCCAGCAGCCCCGTAGACAGGGTTTACATTCAGTACTTC.

V and J are TRBV27 and TRBJ2-1, with D possibly matching TRBD2 (5 bases). The CDR3 is 16 residues long. The ends were cut back, 6 bases at V and 0 bases at J, with 15 bases in the middle. Germline CDR1 and CDR2: MNHEY and SMNVEV (reference sequence). The CDR3 DNA follows: TGTGCCAGCAGAACACACGGGCGGGCCTCCTACAATGAGCAGTTCTTC. As protein: CASRTHGRASYNEQFF.

The rearrangement links TRBV28 to TRBJ1-1, with TRBD1 matching 8 bases. V shed 1 base and J 4 bases; nucleotides not matched to a gene: 5. Germline V gene lookup returns CDR1 MDHEN and CDR2 SYDVKM. This CDR3 contains 15 residues. The CDR3 reads CASSLYTGGVTEAFF. The CDR3 DNA is TGTGCCAGCAGTTTATACACAGGGGGTGTCACTGAAGCTTTCTTT. Full variable domain (outside the CDR3, taken from reference TRBV28 and TRBJ1-1): DVKVTQSSRYLVKRTGEKVFLECVQDMDHENMFWYRQDPGLGLRLIYFSYDVKMKEKGDIPEGYSVSREKKERFSLILESASTNQTSMYLCASSLYTGGVTEAFFGQGTRLTVV.

This chain uses TRBV19 with TRBJ2-1; TRBD2 matches 7 bases. The CDR3 has 16 residues. The germline V gene encodes CDR1 LNHDA and CDR2 SQIVND (reference sequence). V lost 4 bases and J lost 3; bases outside the gene matches: 9. CDR3 bases: TGTGCCAGTAGTACCCCGGGGCTAGCGGTCTACAATGAGCAGTTCTTC. Its protein product is CASSTPGLAVYNEQFF.

CDR3 DNA: TGTGCCAGCAGTTTAGGCAGGTTGCAGTTCTTC. Its protein is CASSLGRLQFF. The chain has TRBV12-3 or TRBV12-4 and TRBJ2-1; D not certain. The ends were cut back, 1 base at V and 12 bases at J, with 7 bases in the middle. The CDR3 is 11 residues long.

The V gene is TRBV13, the J gene TRBJ1-2; no clear D gene. The CDR3 has 11 amino acids. Germline lookup yields CDR1 PRHDT and CDR2 FYEKMQ (reference sequence). Trimming shortened V by 0 bases and J by 11 bases, and 7 bases separated the two germline ends. CDR3 protein: CASSLGQAYTF. For the CDR3, the DNA is TGTGCCAGCAGCTTAGGGCAGGCATACACCTTC.

The rearrangement uses TRBV21-1 and TRBJ2-5; the table names TRBD2, a call not compared with the DNA. TRBV21-1 is flagged as a pseudogene. The CDR3 is 16 residues long. As DNA, the CDR3 is TGTGCCAGCAGCATAGGACTAGCGGATCCTCAAGAGACCCAGTACTTC. This encodes CASSIGLADPQETQYF.

The chain is built from TRBV7-2 and TRBJ2-7; a possible D gene is TRBD1 (6 bases). The V gene lost 3 bases and the J gene lost 2 bases, with 11 bases spanning the gap. Germline CDR1 and CDR2: SGHTA and FQGNSA. This CDR3 comprises 14 residues. CDR3 nucleotide sequence: TGTGCCAGCAGCTTTTCATCAGGGGCCTACGAGCAGTACTTC. This codes for CASSFSSGAYEQYF.

The CDR3 reads CASIPRQGTNYGYTF. DNA of the CDR3: TGTGCCAGCATTCCAAGACAGGGGACTAACTATGGCTACACCTTC. V is TRBV6-5 and J is TRBJ1-2; TRBD1 matches at 8 bases. From germline, CDR1 is MNHEY and CDR2 SVGAGI. The CDR3 is 15 amino acids. V dropped 7 bases and J dropped 0; count of bases not matched to a gene: 7.

The chain carries TRBV7-2 and TRBJ1-2; D perhaps matches TRBD1 (6 bases). The germline gives CDR1 SGHTA, CDR2 FQGNSA. This CDR3 has 16 amino acids. With 4 bases removed from V and 6 bases from J, the gap between germline ends came to 21 bases. The CDR3 coding sequence is TGTGCCAGCAGCTCATACTCTCGGACAGTCGAGGATGGCTACACCTTC. Residues: CASSSYSRTVEDGYTF.

V gene TRBV7-9 combines with J gene TRBJ2-7; tentatively, D is TRBD2 (6 bases). The V gene's germline CDR1 is SEHNR and CDR2 FQNEAQ (reference sequence). V lost 5 bases and J 0 bases, leaving 14 bases between the germline ends. CDR3 length: 15 amino acids. Written as DNA, the CDR3 is TGTGCCAGCAGCCCTGGGAGCGGGCTCTCCTACGAGCAGTACTTC. Translating gives CASSPGSGLSYEQYF.

This clone was counted a few times. The gene calls are TRBV7-9 and TRBJ1-1; D gene ambiguous. Trimming removed 3 bases from V and 3 bases from J, with 8 bases in between. The CDR3 runs 13 residues. CDR1 is SEHNR, CDR2 FQNEAQ, per germline (reference sequence). The CDR3 is CASSFGGDTEAFF. In nucleotides, the CDR3 is TGTGCCAGCAGCTTTGGCGGAGACACTGAAGCTTTCTTT.

V gene TRBV7-2 combines with J gene TRBJ2-2; 8 bases match TRBD1. The CDR3 contains 17 residues. V lost 0 bases to trimming and J lost 4 bases; unmatched junction nucleotides: 7. CDR1 is SGHTA and CDR2 is FQGNSA in the germline V gene. The CDR3 DNA is TGTGCCAGCAGCTTAGCGGGGCAGGGGGCTATCACCGGGGAGCTGTTTTTT. Its protein is CASSLAGQGAITGELFF.

The rearrangement links TRBV13 to TRBJ2-7, with D possibly TRBD1 on 6 matching bases. V dropped 4 bases and J dropped 7 bases, with 17 bases sitting between them. CDR1 and CDR2 from the germline V gene are PRHDT and FYEKMQ (reference sequence). This CDR3 contains 14 residues. CDR3 loop: CASSSTGESWEQYF. CDR3 nucleotide sequence: TGTGCCAGCAGCTCGACAGGAGAATCCTGGGAGCAGTACTTC.

This chain links TRBV6-5 with TRBJ1-6; tentative D call: TRBD1 (6 bases). Trimming cost V 11 bases and J 5 bases, with 19 bases left between them. Germline V gives CDR1 MNHEY, CDR2 SVGAGI. The CDR3 runs 15 residues. CDR3 loop: CAALPDSKNNSPLHF. The CDR3 DNA sequence: TGTGCCGCACTACCGGACAGCAAAAATAATTCACCCCTCCACTTT.

This chain connects TRBV19 to TRBJ2-1, with 13 nucleotides matching TRBD2. The CDR3 sequence is 17 residues long. J was trimmed by 7 bases and V by 0 bases; bases with no gene match: 6. Germline V gene lookup returns CDR1 LNHDA and CDR2 SQIVND (reference sequence). The CDR3 bases are TGTGCCAGTAGTATAGACCTACTAGCGGGGGGGCCAAATGAGCAGTTCTTC. Protein product: CASSIDLLAGGPNEQFF.

This clone was seen once. The V call is TRBV13, the J call TRBJ1-2, with 7 nucleotides matching TRBD1. CDR1 PRHDT and CDR2 FYEKMQ come from the germline V gene (reference sequence). The V and J ends lost 2 bases and 7 bases, in that order; junction bases with no gene match: 7. The CDR3 spans 14 residues. The CDR3 loop is CASSLRGQYLGYTF. The CDR3 nucleotides read TGTGCCAGCAGCTTAAGGGGGCAATATCTTGGCTACACCTTC.

The CDR3 region is CATSDSVPSRAGGRTDTQYF. CDR3 nucleotides: TGTGCCACCAGTGATTCCGTGCCGTCCCGCGCAGGGGGCCGCACAGATACGCAGTATTTT. The chain is built from TRBV24-1 and TRBJ2-3, with 8 positions matching TRBD1. Germline V gene sequence: CDR1 KGHDR, CDR2 SFDVKD. Losses at the gene ends were 2 bases for V and 1 base for J; bases not matched to a gene: 16. This CDR3 spans 20 amino acids.

J is TRBJ2-7 and V is TRBV7-3; D is undetermined. The CDR3 contains 13 residues. Germline V gives CDR1 SGHTA, CDR2 FQGTGA. Trimming cost V 4 bases and J 2 bases, with 9 bases left between them. CDR3 sequence (DNA): TGTGCCAGCAGCTCTGGCAGTACCTACGAGCAGTACTTC. Translation: CASSSGSTYEQYF.

The chain couples TRBV5-6 to TRBJ2-7; 8 bases align to TRBD1. This CDR3 is built from 14 residues. Germline assignment: CDR1 SGHDT and CDR2 YYEEEE. J gave up 2 bases and V 6 bases, and 7 bases lay outside the gene matches. In DNA form, the CDR3 reads TGTGCCAGCACCGGACAGGGCCTCACCTACGAGCAGTACTTC. Translated, it gives CASTGQGLTYEQYF.

The chain recombines TRBV7-9 with TRBJ1-4; 7 bases line up with TRBD1. The J segment lost 3 bases and the V segment lost 1 base, leaving 5 bases of the junction unmatched. The germline CDR1 and CDR2 sequences are SEHNR and FQNEAQ (reference sequence). This CDR3 contains 16 residues. CDR3 DNA: TGTGCCAGCAGCTTAGGAGAGACAGGGCCTAATGAAAAACTGTTTTTT. Its protein is CASSLGETGPNEKLFF. The full variable domain, with the rest looked up from reference TRBV7-9 and TRBJ1-4, is DTGVSQNPRHKITKRGQNVTFRCDPISEHNRLYWYRQTLGQGPEFLTYFQNEAQLEKSRLLSDRFSAERPKGSFSTLEIQRTEQGDSAMYLCASSLGETGPNEKLFFGSGTQLSVL.

The DNA for the CDR3 is TGTGCCAGCAACACACGACAGGGGGGCACTGAAGCTTTCTTT. This encodes CASNTRQGGTEAFF. The chain employs TRBV7-2 and TRBJ1-1, with 9 bases fitting TRBD1. The ends lost 7 bases at V and 4 bases at J; junction bases unmatched: 7. This CDR3 has 14 amino acids. Germline V CDR1 and CDR2: SGHTA, FQGNSA.

CDR3: CASSLGGTSNNEQFF. DNA of the CDR3: TGTGCCAGCAGCTTAGGAGGGACGAGCAACAATGAGCAGTTCTTC. The rearrangement uses TRBV7-3 and TRBJ2-1; D possibly corresponds to TRBD2 (6 bases). Trimming took 2 bases from V and 5 from J, leaving 13 bases between them. CDR1 and CDR2 (germline): SGHTA, FQGTGA. This CDR3 spans 15 amino acids.

V and J are TRBV5-1 and TRBJ2-7, with 11 nucleotides matching TRBD1. Germline CDR1 SGHRS, CDR2 YFSETQ. J was trimmed by 4 bases and V by 6 bases; bases with no gene match: 3. The length of the CDR3 is 13 residues. As DNA, the CDR3 is TGCGCCAGCACCGGGACAGGGGGATACGAGCAGTACTTC. This codes for CASTGTGGYEQYF.

The J gene is TRBJ2-6, the V gene TRBV18, with 14 bases that match TRBD2. The CDR3 length is 20 residues. Trimming took 0 bases from V and 2 from J; bases not matched to a gene: 6. From germline, CDR1 is KGHSH and CDR2 LQKENI. The CDR3: CASSPPMTSGGAAGANVLTF. In nucleotides, the CDR3 is TGTGCCAGCTCACCACCTATGACTAGCGGGGGGGCTGCTGGGGCCAACGTCCTGACTTTC.

CDR3 sequence reads: CASSFGGGALPGLNEQFF. CDR3 DNA: TGCGCCAGCAGCTTTGGCGGGGGGGCACTACCGGGCCTGAATGAGCAGTTCTTC. The genes are TRBV5-1 and TRBJ2-1, with 9 bases fitting TRBD2. V lost 2 bases, J lost 7 bases, and 16 bases stayed unmatched. The CDR3 length is 18 residues. The V gene's germline CDR1 is SGHRS and CDR2 YFSETQ.

The rearrangement uses TRBV4-1 and TRBJ1-4, with 7 bases identical to TRBD1. Trimming cost V 1 base and J 0 bases; bases outside gene matches: 2. This CDR3 has 16 residues. Germline V gene lookup returns CDR1 MGHRA and CDR2 YSYEKL. Written as DNA, the CDR3 is TGCGCCAGCAGCCAAGGACAGGGTCCAACTAATGAAAAACTGTTTTTT. Translating gives CASSQGQGPTNEKLFF.

The chain is built from TRBV28 and TRBJ1-1, with TRBD1 as a possible D gene (6 bases). The germline CDR1 and CDR2 sequences are MDHEN and SYDVKM. V was clipped by 6 bases and J by 0 bases, with 29 bases between them. CDR3 length: 20 amino acids. This CDR3 reads CASSQRGTFSIPYMNTEAFF. The CDR3 bases are TGTGCCAGCAGCCAAAGGGGGACATTCTCGATACCCTACATGAACACTGAAGCTTTCTTT.